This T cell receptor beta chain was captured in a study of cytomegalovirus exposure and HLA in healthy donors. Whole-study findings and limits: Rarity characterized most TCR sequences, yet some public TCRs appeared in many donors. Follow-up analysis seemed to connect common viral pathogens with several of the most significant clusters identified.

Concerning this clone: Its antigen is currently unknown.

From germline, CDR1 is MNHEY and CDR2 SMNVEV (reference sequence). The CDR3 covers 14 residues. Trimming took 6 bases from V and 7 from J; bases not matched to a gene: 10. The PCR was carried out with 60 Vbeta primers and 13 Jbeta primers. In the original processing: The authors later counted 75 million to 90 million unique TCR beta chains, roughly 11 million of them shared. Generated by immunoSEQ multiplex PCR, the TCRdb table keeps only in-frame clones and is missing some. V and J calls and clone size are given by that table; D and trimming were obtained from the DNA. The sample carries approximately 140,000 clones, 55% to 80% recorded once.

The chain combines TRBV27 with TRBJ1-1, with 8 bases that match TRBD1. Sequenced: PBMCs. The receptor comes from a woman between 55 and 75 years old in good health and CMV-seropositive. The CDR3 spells CASRADRVKGEAFF. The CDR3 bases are TGTGCCAGCAGGGCGGACAGGGTTAAGGGTGAAGCTTTCTTT.